This entry features one T cell receptor (beta chain) sequence. This entry is derived from a study of T cells after somatic rescue of genetic block. Germline CDR1 reads SGHVS; CDR2 reads FQNEAQ. The V segment lost 4 bases and the J segment 1 base; nucleotides outside the gene matches: 3. The CDR3 consists of 16 residues. Clones were sequenced by immunoSEQ multiplex PCR, and TCRdb holds only the in-frame ones, with some missing. The table has about 68,000 clones, 92% seen once; the top ten hold 2.5% to 3.5%. The J gene is TRBJ2-3, the V gene TRBV7-8, with TRBD2 identical over 12 bases. The TCR originated in a man aged 40-50 years. What was sequenced was peripheral blood mononuclear cells (PBMCs). CDR3 coding DNA: TGTGCCAGCAGCTCCCGGACTAGCGGGGGCACAGATACGCAGTATTTT. Its translation: CASSSRTSGGTDTQYF.